This TCR beta chain was captured in a study of blood T cell repertoires in COVID-19. Study background: For recovered donors of Cohort 3, there were two negative PCRs, clearance, or symptom resolution. From T cells, B-cell-depleted T cells, or PBMCs came the material, which was cDNA or gDNA.

Per the original data handling: From reference gene primer amplification, estimates of nucleated cell counts were derived. Measured with immunoSEQ multiplex PCR; TCRdb has only the in-frame clones, and not every one. V and J calls and clone size are given by that table; D and trimming were obtained from the DNA. Of 400,000 or so clones listed, about 90% are singletons. The CDR3 length is 13 residues. Germline V lookup: CDR1 LNHDA, CDR2 SQIVND (reference sequence). Trimming stripped 5 bases from V and 0 bases from J, with 7 bases between. Sequencing used PBMCs or T cells enriched from blood (not recorded which). The TCR was taken from a man aged 40-49 years in a cohort exposed to, infected with or recovered from COVID-19 (not recorded which). The V and J genes are TRBV19 and TRBJ1-1, with unresolved D. CDR3 sequence reads: CASSGQLNTEAFF. In nucleotides, the CDR3 is TGTGCCAGTAGTGGGCAGTTGAACACTGAAGCTTTCTTT.